This T cell receptor beta chain was recorded in a study of T-cell memory formation after mild COVID-19. General observations from the study: Contracting CD8+ clones were enriched in EMRA, CD4+ mainly in CM and EM. Clones that contracted from day 15 to 85 had balanced CD4/CD8; later expanders were CD4+ biased.

CDR3 length equals 18 residues. CDR1 is KGHSH and CDR2 is LQKENI in the germline V gene. Trimming removed 2 bases from V and 0 bases from J; junction bases left unmatched: 7. Each CDR3 protein is one row after TCRdb ran MiXCR on the 5' RACE reads. The data contain some 300,000 distinct CDR3 sequences, around 19% of them singletons. In this sample, this clonotype turned up a few times. Its specificity is not known. This clonotype originated in a man aged 18 to 29 who had mild COVID-19 (a few samples of this study predate the infection). Cell type and time point are not known. Sequencing was done on a sample of PBMCs or a T cell subset sorted from them (not recorded which). This chain connects TRBV18 to TRBJ1-6, with TRBD1 matching 7 bases. CDR3 loop: CASSPRDSFSSYNSPLHF. CDR3 DNA sequence: TGTGCCAGCTCACCAAGGGACAGCTTTAGCTCCTATAATTCACCCCTCCACTTT.